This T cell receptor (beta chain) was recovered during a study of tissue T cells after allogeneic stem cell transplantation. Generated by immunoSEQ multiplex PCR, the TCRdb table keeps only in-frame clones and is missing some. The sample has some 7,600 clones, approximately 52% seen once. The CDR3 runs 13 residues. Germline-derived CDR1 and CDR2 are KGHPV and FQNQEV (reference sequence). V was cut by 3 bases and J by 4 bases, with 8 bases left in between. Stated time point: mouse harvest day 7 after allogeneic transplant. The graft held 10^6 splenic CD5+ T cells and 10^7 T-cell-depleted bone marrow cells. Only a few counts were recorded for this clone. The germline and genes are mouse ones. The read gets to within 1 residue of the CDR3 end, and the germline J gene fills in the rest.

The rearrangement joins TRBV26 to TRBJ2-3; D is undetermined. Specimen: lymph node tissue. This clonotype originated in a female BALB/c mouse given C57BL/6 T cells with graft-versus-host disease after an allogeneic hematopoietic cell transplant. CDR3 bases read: TGTGCCAGCAGTCTAGTAACAACAGAAACGCTGTAT. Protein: CASSLVTTETLY. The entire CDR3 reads CASSLVTTETLYF.